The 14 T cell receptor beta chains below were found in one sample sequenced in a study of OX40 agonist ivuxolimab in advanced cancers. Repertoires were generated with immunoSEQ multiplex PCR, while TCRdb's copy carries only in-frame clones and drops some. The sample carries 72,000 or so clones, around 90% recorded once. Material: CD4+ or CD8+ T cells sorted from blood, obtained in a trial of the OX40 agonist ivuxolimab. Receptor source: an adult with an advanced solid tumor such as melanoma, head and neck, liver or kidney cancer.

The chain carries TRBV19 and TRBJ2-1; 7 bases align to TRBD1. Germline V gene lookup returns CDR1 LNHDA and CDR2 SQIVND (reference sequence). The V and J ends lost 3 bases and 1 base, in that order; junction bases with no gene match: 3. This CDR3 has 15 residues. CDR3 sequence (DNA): TGTGCCAGTAGTATCGGGACAGCATCCTACAATGAGCAGTTCTTC. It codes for CASSIGTASYNEQFF.

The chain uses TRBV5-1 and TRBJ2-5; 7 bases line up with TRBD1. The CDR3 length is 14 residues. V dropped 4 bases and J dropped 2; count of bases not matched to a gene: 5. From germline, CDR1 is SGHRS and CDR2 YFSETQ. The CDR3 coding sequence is TGCGCCAGCAGCGACGGGACAGCACAAGAGACCCAGTACTTC. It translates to CASSDGTAQETQYF.

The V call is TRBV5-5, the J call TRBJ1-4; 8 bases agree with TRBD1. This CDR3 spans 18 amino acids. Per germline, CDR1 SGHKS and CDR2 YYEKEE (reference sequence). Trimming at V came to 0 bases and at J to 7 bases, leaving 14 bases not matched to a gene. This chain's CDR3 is CASSLALFGQGAGEKLFF. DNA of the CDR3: TGTGCCAGCAGCTTGGCCCTTTTCGGGCAGGGGGCAGGTGAAAAACTGTTTTTT.

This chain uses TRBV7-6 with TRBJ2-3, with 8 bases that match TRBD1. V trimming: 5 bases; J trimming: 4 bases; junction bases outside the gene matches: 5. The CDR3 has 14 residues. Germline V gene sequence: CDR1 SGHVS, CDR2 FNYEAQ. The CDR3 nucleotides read TGTGCCAGCAGCCCAGGACAGGGTGCAGATACGCAGTATTTT. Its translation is CASSPGQGADTQYF.

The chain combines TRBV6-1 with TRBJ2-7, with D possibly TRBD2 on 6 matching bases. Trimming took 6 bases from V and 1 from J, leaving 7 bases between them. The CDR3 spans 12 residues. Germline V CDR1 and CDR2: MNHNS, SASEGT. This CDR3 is CASRTSSYEQYF. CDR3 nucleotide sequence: TGTGCCAGCAGGACTAGTTCCTACGAGCAGTACTTC.

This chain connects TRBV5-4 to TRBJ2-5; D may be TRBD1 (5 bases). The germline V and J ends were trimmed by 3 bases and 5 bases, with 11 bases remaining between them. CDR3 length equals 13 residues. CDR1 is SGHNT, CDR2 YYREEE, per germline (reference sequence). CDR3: CASSSQGLETQYF. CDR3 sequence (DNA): TGTGCCAGCAGCTCCCAGGGCCTGGAGACCCAGTACTTC.

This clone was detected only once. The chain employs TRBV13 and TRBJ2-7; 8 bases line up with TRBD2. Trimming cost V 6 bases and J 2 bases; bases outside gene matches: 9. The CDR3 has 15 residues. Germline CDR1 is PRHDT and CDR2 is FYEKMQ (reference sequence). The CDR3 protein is CASSFSGSRAYEQYF. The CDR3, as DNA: TGTGCCAGCAGTTTCAGCGGGAGTCGGGCCTACGAGCAGTACTTC.

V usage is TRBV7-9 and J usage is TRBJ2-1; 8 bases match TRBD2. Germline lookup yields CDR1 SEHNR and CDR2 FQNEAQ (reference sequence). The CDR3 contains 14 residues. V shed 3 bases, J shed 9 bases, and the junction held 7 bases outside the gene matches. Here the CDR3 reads CASSFVGLASEQFF. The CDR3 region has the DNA TGTGCCAGCAGCTTCGTCGGACTAGCTAGTGAGCAGTTCTTC.

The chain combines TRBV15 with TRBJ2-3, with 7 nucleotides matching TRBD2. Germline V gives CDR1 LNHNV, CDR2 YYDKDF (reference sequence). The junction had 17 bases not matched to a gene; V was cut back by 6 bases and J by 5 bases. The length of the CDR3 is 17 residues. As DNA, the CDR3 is TGTGCCACCAGTCCGCGACTAGCAGCCGCCGTCCGAGATACGCAGTATTTT. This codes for CATSPRLAAAVRDTQYF.

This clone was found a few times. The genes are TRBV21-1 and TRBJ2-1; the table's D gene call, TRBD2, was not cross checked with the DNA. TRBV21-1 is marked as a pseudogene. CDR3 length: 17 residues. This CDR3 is CASSTHWRRSSYNEQFF. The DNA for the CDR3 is TGTGCCAGCAGCACCCATTGGAGGAGGAGCTCCTACAATGAGCAGTTCTTC.

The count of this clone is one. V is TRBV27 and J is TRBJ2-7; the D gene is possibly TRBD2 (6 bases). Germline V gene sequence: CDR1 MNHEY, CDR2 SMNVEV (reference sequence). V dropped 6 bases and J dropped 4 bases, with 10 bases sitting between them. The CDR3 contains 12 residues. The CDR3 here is CASSGTRYEQYF. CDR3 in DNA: TGTGCCAGCAGCGGGACTCGTTACGAGCAGTACTTC.

Here the CDR3 DNA reads TGTGCCAGCAGCTTAGTTCTAGCGGGAGGGTATGAGCAGTTCTTC. Translation: CASSLVLAGGYEQFF. V gene TRBV7-2 combines with J gene TRBJ2-1, with 12 bases matching TRBD2. Germline trimming cut 1 base from V and 8 bases from J; bases unmatched to any gene: 3. The CDR3 loop spans 15 amino acids. Germline V lookup: CDR1 SGHTA, CDR2 FQGNSA.

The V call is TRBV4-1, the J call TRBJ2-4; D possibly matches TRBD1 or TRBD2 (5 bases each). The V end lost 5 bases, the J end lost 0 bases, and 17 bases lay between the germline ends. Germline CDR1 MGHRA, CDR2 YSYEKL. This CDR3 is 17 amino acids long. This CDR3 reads CASSDRGLRLAKNIQYF. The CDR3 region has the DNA TGCGCCAGCAGCGATCGGGGCCTGAGACTAGCCAAAAACATTCAGTACTTC.

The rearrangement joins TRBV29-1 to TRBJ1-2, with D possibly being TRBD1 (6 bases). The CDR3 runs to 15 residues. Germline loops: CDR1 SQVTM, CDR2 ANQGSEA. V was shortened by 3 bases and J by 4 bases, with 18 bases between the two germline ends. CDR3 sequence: CSVEGLGGAGYGYTF. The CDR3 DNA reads TGCAGCGTTGAGGGACTCGGGGGCGCTGGCTATGGCTACACCTTC.